The sequence of this TCR beta chain was determined in a study of spatial heterogeneity in lung cancer (dated by TCRdb to the late 2010s). A note on the overall study: Beta-chain transcripts were consistently detected in greater numbers than alpha-chain transcripts, which likely reflected higher beta-chain transcript abundance. At surgery, hundreds of tumor regions, around 65 matched nontumor lung samples and 56 PBMC samples were TCR-sequenced for both alpha and beta chains. In tumor regions, TCR transcript counts showed a strong correlation with a T cell transcriptional module score derived from matched bulk RNA-seq. In the raw uncorrected reads, each unique combination of TCR and UMI appeared more than ten times on average. The study quantitatively compared TCR alpha and beta repertoires across multiple tumor regions, matched nontumor lung and blood in non-small cell lung cancer. The study linked features of the TCR repertoire to counts of nonsynonymous mutations, which were determined by whole-exome sequencing of tumor tissue. Beyond this particular receptor, the publication reports: TCR-seq coverage of tumor T cells was estimated at only roughly 7.7% for alpha chains and about 14% for beta chains. Additional single-cell paired TCR alpha and beta sequencing was considered necessary to confirm, at a functional level, the hypothesis that regional TCRs recognize regional mutations. A correlation was observed between the number of expanded intratumoral alpha and beta TCRs and the tumor nonsynonymous mutation count. The count of ubiquitous expanded TCRs correlated with the count of ubiquitous nonsynonymous mutations, and the count of regional expanded TCRs correlated with the count of regional nonsynonymous mutations.

This clonotype was observed many times. Its binding antigen is unknown. No base quality values were provided; no much bigger clone lies one nucleotide off. The time point label for this specimen denotes: sample taken at primary tumor resection. Samples were obtained from approximately 77 patients with early-stage, untreated non-small cell lung cancer from the lung TRACERx cohort. Whole RNA extracted from tumor and nontumor lung tissue, or from cryopreserved PBMC samples, was used for TCR sequencing without cell sorting. Only patients for whom sufficient RNA was available from at least two tumor regions were selected for TCR sequencing. Before being selected, tumor and adjacent nontumor lung specimens were reviewed by a lung pathologist. The cysteine opens and the phenylalanine closes a CDR3 of 14 amino acids. Only the CDR3 portion is preserved as DNA: 42 bases, with reading frame beginning at the first base. V is reduced by 3 bases and J by 0 bases, leaving a spacing of 9 bases between them. CDR1 and CDR2 are read off the germline V gene as SGHRS and YFSETQ.

Receptor libraries were prepared by 5' RACE. These reads were obtained on a NextSeq 500. To allow correction of PCR and sequencing errors, the TCR library protocol tagged every TCR cDNA molecule with a unique molecular identifier. Turning to the authors' computational methods: TCR identification, UMI-based error correction and CDR3 extraction were all carried out with Decombinator tools. Expanded TCRs were defined as those above a frequency of 2 per 1,000, corresponding to the top 1% of the tumor frequency distribution. Expanded tumor TCRs were classed as regional if statistically deemed absent (corrected P<0.05) from at least one tumor region, otherwise ubiquitous. Each repertoire was subsampled 100 times to 5,000 TCRs, after which Renyi diversity was computed with the R vegan package. CDR3 similarity networks were constructed using string-kernel similarity of amino acid triplets, with links drawn between CDR3s whose pairwise similarity was above 0.82. TCRdb reran the public reads through fastp at Q25 and MiXCR, keeping productive beta chains. Every distinct CDR3 protein forms one entry, paired with its most common genes and DNA. The V and J calls, along with clone size, are taken from TCRdb and not from the paper's own processing. The sample has 25,000 to 30,000 distinct CDR3 sequences on record, 7% to 7.5% of them singletons. The ten top clones hold approximately 25% of the sample.

This TCR came from a male donor with early-stage non-small cell lung cancer. Rearrangement joined TRBV5-1 to TRBJ1-1; the D gene remains uncertain. The sample consisted of lung tumor tissue, taken at surgery. In nucleotide form, the sequence is TGCGCCAGCAGCTCCGGACGGGTGAACACTGAAGCTTTCTTT. It translates as CASSSGRVNTEAFF.